The T cell receptor (beta chain) under discussion was sequenced for a study of CD4+ T cells in melanoma. Germline lookup yields CDR1 SGHRS and CDR2 YFSETQ. Trimming removed 4 bases at V and 10 bases at J, with 14 bases between. CDR3 size: 12 residues. This clone appeared a few times. The target antigen is unknown. Here immunoSEQ multiplex PCR was the method, and the copy in TCRdb shows in-frame clones only, minus some. The data hold 10,000 to 12,000 clones, with roughly three quarters observed a single time. The study's findings and limits: CD8+ T cell, macrophage and B cell function reportedly correlated with neoantigen-specific CD4+ T cells. Diverse differentiation states were reported for melanoma neoantigen-specific CD4+ T cells.

Sequenced input: cells from a culture (not recorded whether cultured in vitro). The V gene is TRBV5-1, the J gene TRBJ1-1, with a weak D call TRBD1 (5 bases). The clonotype originates from a human donor with melanoma. CDR3 bases: TGCGCCAGCAGCAACTGGGGACGAGGAGCTTTCTTT. Protein: CASSNWGRGAFF. Based on the CDR3 plus reference TRBV5-1 and TRBJ1-1, the full variable domain is KAGVTQTPRYLIKTRGQQVTLSCSPISGHRSVSWYQQTPGQGLQFLFEYFSETQRNKGNFPGRFSGRQFSNSRSEMNVSTLELGDSALYLCASSNWGRGAFFGQGTRLTVV.